Sequencing of this TCR beta chain was carried out in a study of CD8 T cells in ankylosing spondylitis. This clonotype was observed a few times. Trimming cost V 1 base and J 7 bases, with 14 bases left between them. The CDR3 runs 15 residues. The V gene's germline CDR1 is SGHKS and CDR2 YYEKEE (reference sequence). Making use of molecular barcodes, quantitative 5'-RACE generated TCR beta libraries. TCRdb processed the 5' RACE reads anew with MiXCR; each CDR3 protein has one entry. The sample has tens of thousands of distinct CDR3 sequences; around 25% are singletons. The V and J genes are TRBV5-5 and TRBJ2-2; D possibly uses TRBD1 or TRBD2 (6 bases each). This clonotype was sampled from a male donor with ankylosing spondylitis or in good health (not recorded which). Sequencing input: blood, either unsorted or a sorted T cell fraction (not recorded which). In nucleotides, the CDR3 is TGTGCCAGCAGCTTGCCGGGGGCGGTTGACGGGGAGCTGTTTTTT. Amino acid sequence: CASSLPGAVDGELFF.